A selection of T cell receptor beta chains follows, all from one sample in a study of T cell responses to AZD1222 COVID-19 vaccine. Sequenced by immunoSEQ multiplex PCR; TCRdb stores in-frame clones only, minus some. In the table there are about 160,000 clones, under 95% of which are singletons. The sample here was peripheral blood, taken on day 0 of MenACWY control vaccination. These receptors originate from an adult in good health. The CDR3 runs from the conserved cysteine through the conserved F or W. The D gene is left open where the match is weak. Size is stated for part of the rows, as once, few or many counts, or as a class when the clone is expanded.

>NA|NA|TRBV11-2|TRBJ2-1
TGTGCCAGCAGCCGAACCCGCAATGAGCAGTTCTTC
CASSRTRNEQFF
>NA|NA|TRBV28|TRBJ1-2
TGTGCCAGCAGTCCCCTTAGAGCTCAATATGGCTACACCTTC
CASSPLRAQYGYTF
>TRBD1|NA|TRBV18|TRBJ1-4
TGTGCCAGCTCAACCCAGGGGGCCCGGGAAAAACTGTTTTTT
CASSTQGAREKLFF
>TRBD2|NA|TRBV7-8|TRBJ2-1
TGTGCCAGCAGCACCTCAGCGGGAGTCAATGAGCAGTTCTTC
CASSTSAGVNEQFF
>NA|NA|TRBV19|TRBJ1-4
TGTGCCAGTAGGGGCCTGGGGGGCAATGAAAAACTGTTTTTT
CASRGLGGNEKLFF
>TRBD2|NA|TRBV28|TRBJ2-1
TGTGCCAGCAGTCCTAGCGGGAATCCCAATGAGCAGTTCTTC
CASSPSGNPNEQFF
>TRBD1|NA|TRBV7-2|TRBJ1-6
TGTGCCAGCAGCCCAAGGACAGGGGGCCTTCATAATTCACCCCTCCACTTT
CASSPRTGGLHNSPLHF
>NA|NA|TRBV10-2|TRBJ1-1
TGCGCCAGCCGACCTACCGGAGGCACTGAAGCTTTCTTT
CASRPTGGTEAFF
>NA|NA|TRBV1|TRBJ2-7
TGCACCACCCCCCTCTCCTACGAGCAGTACTTC
CTTPLSYEQYF
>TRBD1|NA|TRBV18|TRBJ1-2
TGTGCCAGCTCAACCGGGACAGAATTCTATGGCTACACCTTC
CASSTGTEFYGYTF
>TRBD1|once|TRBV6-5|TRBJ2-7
TGTGCCAGCAACTCGGACAGGGGACCCTACGAGCAGTACTTC
CASNSDRGPYEQYF
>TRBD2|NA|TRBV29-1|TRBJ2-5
TGCAGCGTTGCTGAAGGGGCTAGCGGAAAAGAGACCCAGTACTTC
CSVAEGASGKETQYF
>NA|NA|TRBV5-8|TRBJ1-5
TGTGCCAGCAGCTTCCAGGGATTGAGCAATCAGCCCCAGCATTTT
CASSFQGLSNQPQHF
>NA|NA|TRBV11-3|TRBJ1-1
TGTGCCAGCAGCTTGGCTACAGGGTGGGGTATGAACACTGAAGCTTTCTTT
CASSLATGWGMNTEAFF
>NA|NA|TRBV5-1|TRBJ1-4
TGCGCCAGCAGCCAGGGTGCGACTGCAACTAATGAAAAACTGTTTTTT
CASSQGATATNEKLFF
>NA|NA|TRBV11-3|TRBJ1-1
TGTGCCAGCAGCTCAGAATCGGGTCGGAAGGCTGAAGCTTTCTTT
CASSSESGRKAEAFF
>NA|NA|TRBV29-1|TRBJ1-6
TGCAGCGTCAGGGCGGCGGGGGGGGAAAGTTCACCCCTCCATTTT
CSVRAAGGESSPLHF
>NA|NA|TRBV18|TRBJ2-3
TGTGCCAGCTCCGCGGCCTTTAGCACAGATACGCAGTATTTT
CASSAAFSTDTQYF
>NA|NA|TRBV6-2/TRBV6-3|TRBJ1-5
TGTGCCAGCAGCCTAAATCAGCCCCAGCATTTT
CASSLNQPQHF
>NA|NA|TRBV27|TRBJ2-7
TGTGCCAGCAGTGGGGGGATAGACGAGCAGTACTTC
CASSGGIDEQYF
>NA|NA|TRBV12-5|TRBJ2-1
TGTGCTAGTGGTCCAAATGTGAGTAATGAGCAGTTCTTC
CASGPNVSNEQFF
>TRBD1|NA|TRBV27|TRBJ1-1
TGTGCCAGCAGTTACTCCGGGACAGGGGGCGCGAGCACTGAAGCTTTCTTT
CASSYSGTGGASTEAFF
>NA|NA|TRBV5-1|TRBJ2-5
TGCGCCAGCAGCTTGGCCGAAGAGACCCAGTACTTC
CASSLAEETQYF
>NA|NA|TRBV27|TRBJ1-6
TGTGCCAGCAGTTTATGGGGATACGATTCACCCCTCCACTTT
CASSLWGYDSPLHF
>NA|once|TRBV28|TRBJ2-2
TGTGCCAGCAGACATACAGGGTTGGTCAACACCGGGGAGCTGTTTTTT
CASRHTGLVNTGELFF
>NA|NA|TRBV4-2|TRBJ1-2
TGTGCCAGCAGCCCCGAAAAGTGGCCCTATGGCTACACCTTC
CASSPEKWPYGYTF
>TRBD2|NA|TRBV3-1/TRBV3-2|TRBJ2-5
TGTGCCAGCAGTTTTCTAGCGGCTAGCCAAGAGACCCAGTACTTC
CASSFLAASQETQYF
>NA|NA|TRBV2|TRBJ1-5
TGTGCCAGCAGTGTTCGAGGCAATCAGCCCCAGCATTTT
CASSVRGNQPQHF
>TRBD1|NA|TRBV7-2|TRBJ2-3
TGTGCCAGCACCCTCAACCCCAGGGGGCGCGTGACAGATACGCAGTATTTT
CASTLNPRGRVTDTQYF
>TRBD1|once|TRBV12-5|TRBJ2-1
TGTGCTAGTGGCCCGGAGGGACAGGCTTCACGCAATGAGCAGTTCTTC
CASGPEGQASRNEQFF
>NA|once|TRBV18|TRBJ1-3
TGTGCCAGCTCACGGGACCCTCAAACTGGAAACACCATATATTTT
CASSRDPQTGNTIYF
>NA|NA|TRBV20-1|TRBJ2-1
TGCAGCCCACAAGGACCGGCCGAGCAGTTCTTC
CSPQGPAEQFF
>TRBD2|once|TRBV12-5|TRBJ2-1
TGTGCTAGTGCTGGGACTAGCGACAATGAGCAGTTCTTC
CASAGTSDNEQFF
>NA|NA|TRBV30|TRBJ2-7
TGTGCCTGGAGCGAGGGTGGGGCTCTGTCCTACGAGCAGTACTTC
CAWSEGGALSYEQYF
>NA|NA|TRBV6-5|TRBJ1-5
TGTGCCAGCAGCGGAGGCCACCCTGCAGCCCAGCATTTT
CASSGGHPAAQHF
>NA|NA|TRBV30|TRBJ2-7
TGTGCCTGGAGGCGGGGACAGAGCTTCTACGAGCAGTACTTC
CAWRRGQSFYEQYF
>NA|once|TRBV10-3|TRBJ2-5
TGTGCCATCAGGAGGGAGCAAGAGACCCAGTACTTC
CAIRREQETQYF
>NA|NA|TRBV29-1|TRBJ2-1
TGCAGCGTTGAAGTAAGTGCAGGGGTCCTGTTCTTC
CSVEVSAGVLFF
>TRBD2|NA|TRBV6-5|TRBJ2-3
TGTGCCAGCAGTCGACTAGCGGCAAGCACAGATACGCAGTATTTT
CASSRLAASTDTQYF
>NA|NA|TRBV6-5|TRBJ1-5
TGTGCCAGCATCGCGGAGGGGTATGGCAATCAGCCCCAGCATTTT
CASIAEGYGNQPQHF
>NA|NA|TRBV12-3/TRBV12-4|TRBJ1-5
TGTGCCAGCACCCGAGAGGGGAATCAGCCCCAGCATTTT
CASTREGNQPQHF